Each of the 24 T cell receptor beta chains below was sequenced from the same sample in a study of CD8 T cells in Susac syndrome. Random-hexamer reverse transcription was applied to about 0.45 to 1 ug RNA. TCRdb re-called the immunoSEQ multiplex PCR reads through MiXCR, storing one row per CDR3 protein. The data contain 200,000 to 300,000 distinct CDR3 sequences, 90% to 96% of them singletons. Sequencing was carried out using CD4+ T cells from PBMCs. The receptors here all came from a human donor with Susac syndrome.

V gene TRBV4-1 combines with J gene TRBJ2-5; D could derive from TRBD1 or TRBD2 (5 bases each). This CDR3 spans 15 amino acids. CDR1 is MGHRA, CDR2 YSYEKL, per germline. Trimming shortened V by 8 bases and J by 7 bases, and 23 bases separated the two germline ends. The CDR3: CASGSVGTPDATQYF. The CDR3 DNA follows: TGCGCCAGCGGCTCCGTCGGGACGCCCGACGCGACCCAGTACTTC.

V is TRBV20-1 and J is TRBJ1-1; TRBD1 agrees at 9 bases. Germline loops: CDR1 DFQATT, CDR2 SNEGSKA (reference sequence). The CDR3 extends over 14 amino acids. V lost 3 bases, J lost 4 bases, and 6 bases stayed unmatched. The CDR3 spells CSARGQGGVTEAFF. In DNA, the CDR3 is TGCAGTGCTAGGGGACAGGGAGGTGTCACTGAAGCTTTCTTT.

This chain joins TRBV20-1 and TRBJ2-1; 10 bases agree with TRBD1. The germline gives CDR1 DFQATT, CDR2 SNEGSKA (reference sequence). The CDR3 is 13 residues long. V shed 4 bases and J 9 bases; nucleotides not matched to a gene: 6. The CDR3 region is CSANGQGGTEQFF. The CDR3 DNA is TGCAGTGCTAACGGACAGGGGGGAACTGAGCAGTTCTTC.

The chain uses TRBV12-3 or TRBV12-4 and TRBJ1-2; 12 nucleotides match TRBD1. The length of the CDR3 is 14 residues. With 3 bases clipped from V and 8 bases from J, the junction kept 4 bases outside the gene matches. The CDR3 DNA is TGTGCCAGCAGTTTTGGGGACAGGGGGCGCGGCTACACCTTC. Translated: CASSFGDRGRGYTF.

The J gene is TRBJ2-7, the V gene TRBV20-1; D may be TRBD1 (6 bases). This CDR3 spans 13 amino acids. Germline-derived CDR1 and CDR2 are DFQATT and SNEGSKA (reference sequence). Trimming removed 6 bases at V and 7 bases at J, with 19 bases between. CDR3: CSAGLDRAGEQYF. Written as DNA, the CDR3 is TGCAGTGCAGGGTTGGACAGAGCAGGAGAGCAGTACTTC.

V usage is TRBV7-2 and J usage is TRBJ2-1, with 10 nucleotides matching TRBD2. J lost 6 bases, V lost 2 bases, and 7 bases had no gene match. Germline lookup yields CDR1 SGHTA and CDR2 FQGNSA. This CDR3 has 16 amino acids. The CDR3 coding sequence is TGTGCCAGCAGCTTATCTGTAGCGGGAGGCTTCAATGAGCAGTTCTTC. It specifies CASSLSVAGGFNEQFF.

The chain recombines TRBV3-1 with TRBJ2-1; 12 nucleotides agree with TRBD2. CDR1 is LGHDT, CDR2 YNNKEL, per germline (reference sequence). The V segment lost 4 bases and the J segment 7 bases; nucleotides outside the gene matches: 5. This CDR3 spans 15 amino acids. The CDR3 bases are TGTGCCAGCAGCCCCCGGCTAGCGGGAGGGAATGAGCAGTTCTTC. Protein sequence: CASSPRLAGGNEQFF.

The V and J genes are TRBV20-1 and TRBJ2-7, with D uncertain. Germline values: CDR1 DFQATT, CDR2 SNEGSKA (reference sequence). The CDR3 loop spans 15 amino acids. The V end lost 3 bases, the J end lost 5 bases, and 20 bases lay between the germline ends. This CDR3 reads CSASRRAVRVDEQYF. The DNA of the CDR3 is TGCAGTGCTAGTCGACGGGCAGTAAGGGTGGACGAGCAGTACTTC.

The rearrangement joins TRBV12-3 or TRBV12-4 to TRBJ1-2; 7 bases fit TRBD1. The CDR3 sequence is 15 residues long. The trim removed 3 bases at V and 1 base at J, leaving 5 bases unmatched. CDR3 sequence (DNA): TGTGCCAGCAGTTTGGACAGGTCCAGTAACTATGGCTACACCTTC. The encoded protein is CASSLDRSSNYGYTF.

This chain joins TRBV7-9 and TRBJ2-6; D may correspond to TRBD1 or TRBD2 (6 bases each). The germline gives CDR1 SEHNR, CDR2 FQNEAQ (reference sequence). The CDR3 sequence is 17 residues long. Deletions cut 2 bases from V and 2 bases from J, with 13 bases between. The chain's CDR3 is CASSLTVGGTGANVLTF. Written as DNA, the CDR3 is TGTGCCAGCAGCTTAACCGTAGGGGGGACTGGGGCCAACGTCCTGACTTTC.

This clonotype has only one observation. The chain employs TRBV19 and TRBJ1-5; the D gene is possibly TRBD1 (5 bases). The CDR3 has 14 amino acids. Per the germline V gene, CDR1 is LNHDA and CDR2 is SQIVND (reference sequence). Trimming stripped 7 bases from V and 0 bases from J, with 10 bases between. Written as DNA, the CDR3 is TGTGCCAGTAAAACCAGGGATAGCAATCAGCCCCAGCATTTT. Its translation is CASKTRDSNQPQHF.

V gene TRBV30 combines with J gene TRBJ2-1, with D maybe TRBD2 (5 bases). With 0 bases removed from V and 12 bases from J, the gap between germline ends came to 21 bases. CDR3 size: 15 residues. CDR1 is GTSNPN and CDR2 is SVGIG in the germline V gene (reference sequence). The CDR3 loop is CAWSVPGSAVMRQFF. The CDR3 coding sequence is TGTGCCTGGAGTGTACCGGGGAGCGCGGTAATGAGGCAGTTCTTC. Supplemented by reference TRBV30 and TRBJ2-1, the full variable domain reads SQTIHQWPATLVQPVGSPLSLECTVEGTSNPNLYWYRQAAGRGLQLLFYSVGIGQISSEVPQNLSASRPQDRQFILSSKKLLLSDSGFYLCAWSVPGSAVMRQFFGPGTRLTVL.

The chain uses TRBV7-9 and TRBJ2-5; D is possibly TRBD2 (5 bases). Looked up from germline, CDR1 is SEHNR and CDR2 is FQNEAQ (reference sequence). Trimming removed 1 base from V and 2 bases from J, with 14 bases in between. The CDR3 contains 16 residues. CDR3 in amino acids: CASSLGAGLGQETQYF. In nucleotides, the CDR3 is TGTGCCAGCAGCTTAGGTGCGGGTCTGGGGCAAGAGACCCAGTACTTC.

CDR3 in amino acids: CASSPPMHQGRGGYTF. The CDR3 DNA reads as TGTGCCAGTAGTCCTCCCATGCATCAGGGCCGGGGTGGCTACACCTTC. The V call is TRBV19, the J call TRBJ1-2, with D possibly matching TRBD1 (5 bases). Trimming cost V 5 bases and J 7 bases, with 23 bases left between them. Germline lookup yields CDR1 LNHDA and CDR2 SQIVND (reference sequence). The CDR3 extends over 16 amino acids.

The gene calls are TRBV12-3 or TRBV12-4 and TRBJ2-5, with no clear D. The CDR3 runs to 15 residues. Trimming cost V 7 bases and J 5 bases, with 20 bases left between them. The CDR3 nucleotides read TGTGCCAGCACCCAAACGGCAGGTGTGGTTGAGACCCAGTACTTC. Protein product: CASTQTAGVVETQYF.

Here the CDR3 reads CASSVDSGSFYEQFF. DNA of the CDR3: TGTGCCAGCAGCGTAGATAGCGGGAGCTTCTATGAGCAGTTCTTC. The V call is TRBV9, the J call TRBJ2-1, with TRBD2 identical over 9 bases. V shed 0 bases, J shed 8 bases, and the junction held 6 bases outside the gene matches. The CDR3 runs 15 residues. In germline, CDR1 is SGDLS, CDR2 YYNGEE.

In this sample, this clonotype turned up once. The chain carries TRBV3-1 and TRBJ2-5; D is unclear. V was clipped by 1 base and J by 9 bases, with 15 bases between them. The CDR3 is made up of 14 amino acids. Germline lookup yields CDR1 LGHDT and CDR2 YNNKEL (reference sequence). The DNA of the CDR3 is TGTGCCAGCAGCCAAGGAGTCCCTTTGAGAGCCCAGTACTTC. This codes for CASSQGVPLRAQYF.

The gene calls are TRBV30 and TRBJ2-2, with D tentatively TRBD1 (6 bases). V gave up 3 bases and J gave up 7 bases, with 12 bases separating them. The CDR3 is 13 residues long. Per the germline V gene, CDR1 is GTSNPN and CDR2 is SVGIG (reference sequence). The CDR3 loop reads CAWRAGEYGELFF. CDR3 bases: TGTGCCTGGAGGGCAGGGGAATACGGGGAGCTGTTTTTT.

This clonotype occurred once. The V gene is TRBV28, the J gene TRBJ2-2; D possibly corresponds to TRBD1 (6 bases). The CDR3 totals 16 residues. Per the germline V gene, CDR1 is MDHEN and CDR2 is SYDVKM. Trimming removed 5 bases from V and 2 bases from J, with 15 bases in between. CDR3 DNA: TGTGCCAGCAGTGAACCCGGACAGAGTAACACCGGGGAGCTGTTTTTT. Its translation: CASSEPGQSNTGELFF.

The chain's CDR3 is CASLPSPPGGKHGYEQYF. For the CDR3, the DNA is TGTGCCAGCCTCCCTTCCCCTCCAGGGGGGAAACATGGGTACGAGCAGTACTTC. This chain connects TRBV28 to TRBJ2-7; D perhaps matches TRBD1 (7 bases). The CDR3 loop spans 18 amino acids. Germline V lookup: CDR1 MDHEN, CDR2 SYDVKM. Trimming cost V 8 bases and J 4 bases, with 30 bases left between them.

V gene TRBV30 combines with J gene TRBJ1-5, with a weak D call TRBD1 (5 bases). The CDR3 has 13 residues. CDR1 is GTSNPN, CDR2 SVGIG, per germline (reference sequence). V was pared by 1 base and J by 6 bases, with 10 bases between. Here the CDR3 reads CAWSGQLGQPQHF. The CDR3 region has the DNA TGTGCCTGGAGTGGACAGTTGGGTCAGCCCCAGCATTTT. Complete variable domain (other parts from reference TRBV30 and TRBJ1-5): SQTIHQWPATLVQPVGSPLSLECTVEGTSNPNLYWYRQAAGRGLQLLFYSVGIGQISSEVPQNLSASRPQDRQFILSSKKLLLSDSGFYLCAWSGQLGQPQHFGDGTRLSIL.

The rearrangement links TRBV9 to TRBJ2-5, with 8 bases fitting TRBD1. After removal of 0 bases from V and 5 bases from J, the junction contained 6 bases not matched to a gene. The CDR3 length is 15 residues. The germline CDR1 and CDR2 sequences are SGDLS and YYNGEE. CDR3 coding DNA: TGTGCCAGCAGCGTAGCGGACAGGGCGGCCGAGACCCAGTACTTC. It codes for CASSVADRAAETQYF.

The chain uses TRBV11-2 and TRBJ1-5; no firm D call. The ends were cut back, 5 bases at V and 0 bases at J, with 11 bases in the middle. This CDR3 region has 15 residues. Germline V gene data show CDR1 as SGHAT and CDR2 as FQNNGV. This chain's CDR3 is CASSRGGVSNQPQHF. The CDR3 nucleotides read TGTGCCAGCAGCCGAGGAGGAGTTAGCAATCAGCCCCAGCATTTT.

The chain is built from TRBV12-3 or TRBV12-4 and TRBJ1-2; no reliable D call. V was cut by 5 bases and J by 7 bases, with 11 bases left in between. There are 12 residues in the CDR3. The CDR3 region is CASSPRVGGYTF. The CDR3 DNA reads TGTGCCAGCAGTCCAAGGGTGGGTGGCTACACCTTC.